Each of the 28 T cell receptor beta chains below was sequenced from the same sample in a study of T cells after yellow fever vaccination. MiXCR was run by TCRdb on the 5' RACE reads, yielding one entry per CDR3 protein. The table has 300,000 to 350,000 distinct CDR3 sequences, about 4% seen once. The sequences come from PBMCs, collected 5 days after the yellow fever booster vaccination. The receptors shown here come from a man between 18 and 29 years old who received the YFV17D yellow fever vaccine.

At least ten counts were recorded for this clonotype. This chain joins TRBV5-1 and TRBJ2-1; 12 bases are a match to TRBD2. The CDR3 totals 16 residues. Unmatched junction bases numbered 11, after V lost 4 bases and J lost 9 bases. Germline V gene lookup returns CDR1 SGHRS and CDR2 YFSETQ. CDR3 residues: CASSANPSGGAAEQFF. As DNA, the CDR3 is TGCGCCAGCAGCGCAAACCCTAGCGGGGGGGCCGCTGAGCAGTTCTTC.

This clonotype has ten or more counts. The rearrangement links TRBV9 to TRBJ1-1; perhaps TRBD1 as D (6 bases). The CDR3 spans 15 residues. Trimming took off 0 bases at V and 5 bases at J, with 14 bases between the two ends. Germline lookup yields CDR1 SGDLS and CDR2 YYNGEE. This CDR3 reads CASSVEGGQPTEAFF. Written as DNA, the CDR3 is TGTGCCAGCAGCGTAGAGGGGGGGCAGCCGACTGAAGCTTTCTTT.

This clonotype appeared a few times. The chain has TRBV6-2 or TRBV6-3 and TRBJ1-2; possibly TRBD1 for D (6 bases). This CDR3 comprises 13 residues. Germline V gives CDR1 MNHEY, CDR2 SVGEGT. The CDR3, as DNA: TGTGCAACTCGGAGAGGGGGGGCCTATGGCTACACCTTC. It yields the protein CATRRGGAYGYTF.

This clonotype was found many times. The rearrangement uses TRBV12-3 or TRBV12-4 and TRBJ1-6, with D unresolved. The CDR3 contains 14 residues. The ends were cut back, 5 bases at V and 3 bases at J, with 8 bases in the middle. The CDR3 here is CASSPTDYNSPLHF. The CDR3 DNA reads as TGTGCCAGCAGTCCCACGGACTATAATTCACCCCTCCACTTT.

In DNA form, the CDR3 reads TGTGCCAGCAGCGCGGGGGAGACCCTTTACAATGAGCAGTTCTTC. Its translation is CASSAGETLYNEQFF. The V and J genes are TRBV7-9 and TRBJ2-1; 7 nucleotides agree with TRBD2. Trimming at V came to 5 bases and at J to 4 bases, leaving 8 bases not matched to a gene. Germline V gives CDR1 SEHNR, CDR2 FQNEAQ (reference sequence). The CDR3 loop spans 15 amino acids.

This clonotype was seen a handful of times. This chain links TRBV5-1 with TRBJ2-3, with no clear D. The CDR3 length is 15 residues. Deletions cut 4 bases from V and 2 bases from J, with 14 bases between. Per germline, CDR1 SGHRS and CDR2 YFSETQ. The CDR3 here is CASSVQEPHTDTQYF. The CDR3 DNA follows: TGCGCCAGCAGCGTCCAGGAGCCGCACACAGATACGCAGTATTTT.

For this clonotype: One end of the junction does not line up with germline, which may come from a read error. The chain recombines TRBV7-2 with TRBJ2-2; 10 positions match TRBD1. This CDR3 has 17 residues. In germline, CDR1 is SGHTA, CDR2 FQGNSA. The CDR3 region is CASSLAGRQGATGELVF. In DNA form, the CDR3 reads TGTGCCAGCAGCTTAGCGGGGCGACAGGGGGCCACCGGGGAGCTGGTTTTT.

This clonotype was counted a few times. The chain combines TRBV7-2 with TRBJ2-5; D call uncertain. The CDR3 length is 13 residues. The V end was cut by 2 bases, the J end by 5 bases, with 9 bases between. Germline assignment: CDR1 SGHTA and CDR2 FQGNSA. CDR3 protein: CASSLPGPETQYF. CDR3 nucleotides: TGTGCCAGCAGCTTACCGGGCCCCGAGACCCAGTACTTC.

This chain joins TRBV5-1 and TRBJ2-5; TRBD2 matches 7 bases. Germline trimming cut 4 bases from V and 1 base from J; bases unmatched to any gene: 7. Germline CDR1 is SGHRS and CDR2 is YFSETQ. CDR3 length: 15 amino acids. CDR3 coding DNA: TGCGCCAGCAGCGGGAGCGGGGCGCCCCAAGAGACCCAGTACTTC. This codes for CASSGSGAPQETQYF.

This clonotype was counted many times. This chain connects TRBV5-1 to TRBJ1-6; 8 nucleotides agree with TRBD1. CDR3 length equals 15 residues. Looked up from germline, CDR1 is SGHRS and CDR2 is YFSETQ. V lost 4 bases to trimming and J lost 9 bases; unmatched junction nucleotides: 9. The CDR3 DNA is TGCGCCAGCAGCACAGGACAGGGTTTGGGTTCACCCCTCCACTTT. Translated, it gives CASSTGQGLGSPLHF.

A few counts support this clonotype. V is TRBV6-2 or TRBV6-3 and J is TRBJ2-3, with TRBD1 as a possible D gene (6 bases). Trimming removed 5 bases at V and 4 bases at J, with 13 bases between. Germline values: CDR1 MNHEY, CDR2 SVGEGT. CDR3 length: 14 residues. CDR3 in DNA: TGTGCCAGCAGTACGGGACATCCGGCAGATACGCAGTATTTT. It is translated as CASSTGHPADTQYF.

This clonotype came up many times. The CDR3: CASSPGPFQTDTQYF. The DNA for the CDR3 is TGTGCCAGCAGCCCCGGGCCATTCCAGACAGATACGCAGTATTTT. The chain has TRBV12-3 or TRBV12-4 and TRBJ2-3; D uncertain. The CDR3 extends over 15 amino acids. V was clipped by 6 bases and J by 3 bases, with 16 bases between them.

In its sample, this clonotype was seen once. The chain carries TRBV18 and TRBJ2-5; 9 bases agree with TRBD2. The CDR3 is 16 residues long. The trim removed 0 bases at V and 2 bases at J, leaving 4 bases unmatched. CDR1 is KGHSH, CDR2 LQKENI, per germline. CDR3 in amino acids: CASSPPRSGGQETQYF. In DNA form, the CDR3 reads TGTGCCAGCTCACCACCCCGAAGCGGGGGGCAAGAGACCCAGTACTTC.

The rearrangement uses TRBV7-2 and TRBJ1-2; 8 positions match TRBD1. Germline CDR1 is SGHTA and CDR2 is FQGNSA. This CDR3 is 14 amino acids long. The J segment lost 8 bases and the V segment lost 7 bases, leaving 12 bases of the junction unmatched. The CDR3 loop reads CASTSPWGTGGYTF. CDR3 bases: TGTGCCAGCACCTCCCCGTGGGGGACAGGCGGCTACACCTTC.

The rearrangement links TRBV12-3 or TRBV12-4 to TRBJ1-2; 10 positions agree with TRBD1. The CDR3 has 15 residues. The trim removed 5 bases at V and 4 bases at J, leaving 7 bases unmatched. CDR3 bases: TGTGCCAGCAGTCAAAGGACAGGGGGTGGCTATGGCTACACCTTC. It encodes CASSQRTGGGYGYTF.

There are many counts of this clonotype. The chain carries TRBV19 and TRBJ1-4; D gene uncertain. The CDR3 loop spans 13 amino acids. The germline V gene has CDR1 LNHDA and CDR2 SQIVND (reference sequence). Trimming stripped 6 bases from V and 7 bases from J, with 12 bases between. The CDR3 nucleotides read TGTGCCAGTAGATCCTACCGGGGTGAAAAACTGTTTTTT. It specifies CASRSYRGEKLFF. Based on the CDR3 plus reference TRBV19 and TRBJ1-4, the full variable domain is DGGITQSPKYLFRKEGQNVTLSCEQNLNHDAMYWYRQDPGQGLRLIYYSQIVNDFQKGDIAEGYSVSREKKESFPLTVTSAQKNPTAFYLCASRSYRGEKLFFGSGTQLSVL.

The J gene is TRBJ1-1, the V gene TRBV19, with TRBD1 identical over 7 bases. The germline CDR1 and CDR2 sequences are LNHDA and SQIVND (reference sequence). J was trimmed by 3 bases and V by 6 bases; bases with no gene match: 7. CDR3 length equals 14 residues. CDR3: CASSSTGSYTEAFF. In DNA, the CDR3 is TGTGCCAGTAGCTCGACAGGGTCGTACACTGAAGCTTTCTTT.

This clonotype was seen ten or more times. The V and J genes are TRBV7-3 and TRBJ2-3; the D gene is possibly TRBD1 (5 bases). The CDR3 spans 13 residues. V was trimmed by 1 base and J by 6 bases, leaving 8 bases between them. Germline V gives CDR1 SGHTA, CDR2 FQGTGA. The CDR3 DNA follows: TGTGCCAGCAGCTTAAGTAGGGGCGATACGCAGTATTTT. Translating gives CASSLSRGDTQYF.

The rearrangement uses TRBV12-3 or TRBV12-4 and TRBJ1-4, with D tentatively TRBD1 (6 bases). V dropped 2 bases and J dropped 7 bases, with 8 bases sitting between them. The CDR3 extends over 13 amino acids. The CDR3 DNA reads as TGTGCCAGCAGTTTAAGGGGGTCTGAAAAACTGTTTTTT. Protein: CASSLRGSEKLFF.

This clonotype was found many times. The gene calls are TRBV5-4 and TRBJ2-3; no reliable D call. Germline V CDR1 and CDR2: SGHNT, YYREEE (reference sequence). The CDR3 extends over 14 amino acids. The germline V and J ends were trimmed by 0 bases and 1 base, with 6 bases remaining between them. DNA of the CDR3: TGTGCCAGCAGCTTGGGACCGGGCACAGATACGCAGTATTTT. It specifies CASSLGPGTDTQYF.

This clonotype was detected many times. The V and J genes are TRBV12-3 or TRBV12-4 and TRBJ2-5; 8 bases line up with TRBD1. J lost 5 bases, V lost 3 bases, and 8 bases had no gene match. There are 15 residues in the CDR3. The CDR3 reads CASSFLQGAQETQYF. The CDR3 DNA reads TGTGCCAGCAGTTTTCTGCAGGGGGCTCAGGAGACCCAGTACTTC.

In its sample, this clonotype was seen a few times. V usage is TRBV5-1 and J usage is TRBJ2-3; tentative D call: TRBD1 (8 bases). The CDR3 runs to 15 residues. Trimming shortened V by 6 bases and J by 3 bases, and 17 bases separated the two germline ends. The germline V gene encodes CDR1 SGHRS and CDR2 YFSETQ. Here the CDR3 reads CASNQRDRTTDTQYF. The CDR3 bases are TGCGCCAGCAACCAGCGGGACAGGACTACAGATACGCAGTATTTT. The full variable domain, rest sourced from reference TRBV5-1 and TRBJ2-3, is KAGVTQTPRYLIKTRGQQVTLSCSPISGHRSVSWYQQTPGQGLQFLFEYFSETQRNKGNFPGRFSGRQFSNSRSEMNVSTLELGDSALYLCASNQRDRTTDTQYFGPGTRLTVL.

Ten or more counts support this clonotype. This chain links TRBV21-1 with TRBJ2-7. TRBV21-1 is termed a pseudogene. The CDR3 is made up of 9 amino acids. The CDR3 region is CASSKVRYV. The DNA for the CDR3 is TGTGCCAGCAGCAAAGTTCGGTACGTC.

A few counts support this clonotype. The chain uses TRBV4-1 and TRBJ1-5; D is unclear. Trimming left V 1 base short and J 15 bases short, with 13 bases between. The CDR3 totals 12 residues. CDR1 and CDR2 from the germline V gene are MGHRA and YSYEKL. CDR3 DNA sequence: TGCGCCAGCAGCCAAGGGTCGGGTGCTATGCATTTT. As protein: CASSQGSGAMHF.

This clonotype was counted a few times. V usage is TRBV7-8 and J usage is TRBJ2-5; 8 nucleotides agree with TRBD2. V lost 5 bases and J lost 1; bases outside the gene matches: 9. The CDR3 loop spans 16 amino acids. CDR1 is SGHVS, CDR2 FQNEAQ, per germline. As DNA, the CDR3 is TGTGCCAGCAGCCCCTACTTCAGCGGGGGCCAAGAGACCCAGTACTTC. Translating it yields CASSPYFSGGQETQYF.

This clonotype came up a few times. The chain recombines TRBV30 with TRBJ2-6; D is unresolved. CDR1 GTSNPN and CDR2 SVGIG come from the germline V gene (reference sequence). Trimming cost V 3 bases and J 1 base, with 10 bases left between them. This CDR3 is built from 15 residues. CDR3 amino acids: CAWRNTASGANVLTF. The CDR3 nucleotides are TGTGCCTGGAGAAACACCGCGTCTGGGGCCAACGTCCTGACTTTC.

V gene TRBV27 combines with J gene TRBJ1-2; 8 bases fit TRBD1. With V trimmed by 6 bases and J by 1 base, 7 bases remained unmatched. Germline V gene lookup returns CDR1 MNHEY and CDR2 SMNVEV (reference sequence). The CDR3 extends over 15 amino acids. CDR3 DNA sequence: TGTGCCAGCAGAATGTTGGACAGGGATAACTATGGCTACACCTTC. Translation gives CASRMLDRDNYGYTF.

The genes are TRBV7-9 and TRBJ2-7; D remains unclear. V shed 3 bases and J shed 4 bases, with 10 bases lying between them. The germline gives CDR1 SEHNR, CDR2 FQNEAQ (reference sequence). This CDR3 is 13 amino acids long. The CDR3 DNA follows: TGTGCCAGCAGCTTTCCTGAGTTATACGAGCAGTACGTC. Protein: CASSFPELYEQYV.